This entry lists 30 T cell receptor beta chains sequenced from one sample in a study of control samples from healthy donors and cancer patients (dated by TCRdb to 2020 to 2022). Libraries were prepared through the immunoSEQ multiplex PCR assay. TCRdb re-hosts the immuneACCESS table, in-frame sequences only. Its copies lack some clones; in the studies checked, an unresolved V gene accounts for under half of them, and the cause for the rest is not known. Across this sample there are roughly 190,000 clones, with approximately 91% seen only once. The ten largest clones add up to approximately 1.8% of the sample. Specimen: blood. The receptors were gathered from a man aged 25 to 40 in good health.

This rearrangement joins TRBV30 to TRBJ1-5; 10 bases agree with TRBD1. The CDR3 length is 17 residues. Germline trimming cut 2 bases from V and 1 base from J; bases unmatched to any gene: 8. Germline V gene lookup returns CDR1 GTSNPN and CDR2 SVGIG (reference sequence). CDR3 protein: CAWSPTGQGWSNQPQHF. DNA for the CDR3: TGTGCCTGGAGTCCAACGGGACAGGGGTGGAGCAATCAGCCCCAGCATTTT.

The chain uses TRBV3-1 (or the pseudogene TRBV3-2) and TRBJ2-3; TRBD1 agrees at 7 bases. Germline V gene sequence: CDR1 LGHDT, CDR2 YNNKEL (reference sequence). The CDR3 has 17 amino acids. Unmatched junction bases numbered 7, after V lost 1 base and J lost 0 bases. The CDR3 DNA reads as TGTGCCAGCAGCCAAGGGACCGGGACAGAAAGCACAGATACGCAGTATTTT. Translated: CASSQGTGTESTDTQYF.

In DNA, the CDR3 is TGTGCCTGCTCCCGACCGACTGAAGCTTTCTTT. Protein: CACSRPTEAFF. The chain links TRBV19 to TRBJ1-1; D unclear. Trimming shortened V by 11 bases and J by 5 bases, and 12 bases separated the two germline ends. The CDR3 loop spans 11 amino acids. Germline loops: CDR1 LNHDA, CDR2 SQIVND (reference sequence).

J is TRBJ1-1 and V is TRBV21-1; the D segment call TRBD1 is taken from the table without a DNA check. TRBV21-1 is a documented pseudogene. The CDR3 sequence is 12 residues long. CDR3 sequence: CASDRGDTEAFF. DNA of the CDR3: TGTGCCAGCGACAGGGGTGACACTGAAGCTTTCTTT.

There are a few counts of this clone. This chain uses TRBV6-5 with TRBJ2-7, with D possibly TRBD2 on 7 matching bases. The CDR3 consists of 15 residues. The V and J ends lost 8 bases and 0 bases respectively, with 17 bases between them. CDR1 and CDR2 (germline): MNHEY, SVGAGI. The CDR3 DNA is TGTGCCAGCGGCGCCGGGGGCGGGGGCTCCTACGAGCAGTACTTC. Protein product: CASGAGGGGSYEQYF.

The chain uses TRBV2 and TRBJ1-1; D possibly corresponds to TRBD1 (5 bases). The germline gives CDR1 SNHLY, CDR2 FYNNEI. Trimming removed 6 bases from V and 1 base from J, with 12 bases in between. This CDR3 is 14 amino acids long. CDR3 protein: CASRGRQGNTEAFF. Here the CDR3 DNA reads TGTGCCAGCAGGGGGAGGCAGGGGAACACTGAAGCTTTCTTT.

The V gene is TRBV9, the J gene TRBJ2-1, with 9 bases that match TRBD2. Germline CDR1 and CDR2: SGDLS and YYNGEE. Germline trimming cut 1 base from V and 6 bases from J; bases unmatched to any gene: 5. The CDR3 has 15 residues. CDR3 coding DNA: TGTGCCAGCAGCGTAATGCCTAGCGGGGCCAATGAGCAGTTCTTC. Its translation: CASSVMPSGANEQFF.

The gene calls are TRBV12-1 and TRBJ2-1; TRBD2 is the table's D call, not checked against the DNA. TRBV12-1 is assigned pseudogene status. This CDR3 has 16 residues. CDR3 DNA: TGTGCCAGCAGCTTACGGCCACTAAGCTCCTACAATGAGCAGTTCTTC. Encoded protein: CASSLRPLSSYNEQFF.

The chain combines TRBV29-1 with TRBJ2-3; 7 bases are shared with TRBD2. Germline loops: CDR1 SQVTM, CDR2 ANQGSEA. V shed 6 bases and J 2 bases; nucleotides not matched to a gene: 14. CDR3 length: 16 residues. The CDR3 coding sequence is TGCAGCGTGGAGATAGCGCGGGGACTAATCACAGATACGCAGTATTTT. Translation: CSVEIARGLITDTQYF.

The chain is built from TRBV21-1 and TRBJ2-5; the table assigns TRBD1, which was not confirmed against the DNA. TRBV21-1 is tagged as a pseudogene. The CDR3 runs 17 residues. The CDR3 sequence: CASNTQRGTASQETQYF. The CDR3 DNA follows: TGTGCCAGCAATACACAACGAGGGACAGCAAGCCAAGAGACCCAGTACTTC.

CDR3 nucleotides: TGTGCCAGCAGCTTAAGGGTGGGGAGCGGACTACCCAATGAGCAGTTCTTC. Translating gives CASSLRVGSGLPNEQFF. The V and J genes are TRBV5-4 and TRBJ2-1; maybe TRBD2 (6 bases). Germline V gene sequence: CDR1 SGHNT, CDR2 YYREEE (reference sequence). Between the trimmed V and J ends, which lost 2 bases and 6 bases, there was a span of 21 bases. This CDR3 spans 17 amino acids. Filled out from reference TRBV5-4 and TRBJ2-1, the complete variable domain reads ETGVTQSPTHLIKTRGQQVTLRCSSQSGHNTVSWYQQALGQGPQFIFQYYREEENGRGNFPPRFSGLQFPNYSSELNVNALELDDSALYLCASSLRVGSGLPNEQFFGPGTRLTVL.

J is TRBJ2-7 and V is TRBV4-1; the D call may be TRBD1 or TRBD2 (5 bases each). This CDR3 contains 15 residues. Trimming took off 1 base at V and 2 bases at J, with 12 bases between the two ends. Per germline, CDR1 MGHRA and CDR2 YSYEKL. CDR3 sequence: CASSQVTLGAYEQYF. Written as DNA, the CDR3 is TGCGCCAGCAGCCAAGTTACCTTGGGGGCCTACGAGCAGTACTTC.

The rearrangement uses TRBV10-1 and TRBJ2-1; D is uncertain. The CDR3 is made up of 16 amino acids. V shed 6 bases and J shed 0 bases, with 15 bases lying between them. Germline lookup yields CDR1 WNHNN and CDR2 SYGVQD (reference sequence). The CDR3, as DNA: TGCGCCAGCAGCGTTAGACTGCCTAGCTCCTACAATGAGCAGTTCTTC. This codes for CASSVRLPSSYNEQFF.

The gene calls are TRBV19 and TRBJ1-2; the D gene is possibly TRBD1 (5 bases). Germline V gene lookup returns CDR1 LNHDA and CDR2 SQIVND (reference sequence). The V and J ends lost 10 bases and 7 bases respectively, with 25 bases between them. The CDR3 consists of 15 residues. This CDR3 is CATQSQSGGTGGYTF. CDR3 sequence (DNA): TGTGCCACACAAAGTCAGTCCGGAGGGACGGGTGGCTACACCTTC.

This chain joins TRBV19 and TRBJ2-1, with 9 bases that match TRBD1. The V gene end was trimmed by 2 bases and the J gene end by 8 bases; junction bases not matched to a gene: 4. This CDR3 is built from 14 residues. The V gene's germline CDR1 is LNHDA and CDR2 SQIVND (reference sequence). The CDR3 loop is CASSIQGQGDEQFF. In nucleotides, the CDR3 is TGTGCCAGTAGTATACAGGGACAGGGAGATGAGCAGTTCTTC.

The rearrangement joins TRBV7-2 to TRBJ1-2, with a weak D call TRBD1 (5 bases). V was pared by 4 bases and J by 4 bases, with 13 bases between. The germline V gene has CDR1 SGHTA and CDR2 FQGNSA. The CDR3 totals 14 residues. The CDR3: CASSSRVTGYGYTF. The CDR3 nucleotides read TGTGCCAGCAGCTCCAGGGTCACCGGCTATGGCTACACCTTC.

This chain connects TRBV21-1 to TRBJ2-3; the table's D call, TRBD2, was not checked against the DNA. TRBV21-1 is shown as a pseudogene. This CDR3 has 15 residues. The DNA for the CDR3 is TGTGCCAGCAAGGCGGGGGGGGCTAGCACAGATACGCAGTATTTT. Encoded protein: CASKAGGASTDTQYF.

The chain has TRBV30 and TRBJ2-1, with a possible D match to TRBD2 (6 bases). Trimming shortened V by 0 bases and J by 5 bases, and 14 bases separated the two germline ends. Germline values: CDR1 GTSNPN, CDR2 SVGIG (reference sequence). This CDR3 is built from 15 residues. The DNA for the CDR3 is TGTGCCTGGAGTGTTGTCGGGACTTACCACAATGAGCAGTTCTTC. Translating it yields CAWSVVGTYHNEQFF.

The genes are TRBV3-1 (or the pseudogene TRBV3-2) and TRBJ1-2, with D hard to call. The CDR3 spans 16 residues. V was shortened by 1 base and J by 3 bases, with 15 bases between the two germline ends. Germline CDR1 reads LGHDT; CDR2 reads YNNKEL (reference sequence). DNA of the CDR3: TGTGCCAGCAGCCAAGCCGGGTACGCCGGAGACTATGGCTACACCTTC. This codes for CASSQAGYAGDYGYTF.

This chain connects TRBV12-3 or TRBV12-4 to TRBJ1-1, with a tentative D call TRBD1 (6 bases). This CDR3 comprises 13 residues. V was shortened by 6 bases and J by 1 base, with 9 bases between the two germline ends. The CDR3 reads CASSKGGNTEAFF. In nucleotides, the CDR3 is TGTGCCAGCAGCAAAGGGGGGAACACTGAAGCTTTCTTT.

This chain links TRBV7-9 with TRBJ1-4; TRBD1 agrees at 9 bases. The CDR3 has 14 residues. Germline V gene data show CDR1 as SEHNR and CDR2 as FQNEAQ (reference sequence). Losses at the gene ends were 8 bases for V and 4 bases for J; bases not matched to a gene: 5. CDR3 in amino acids: CASQQGQGNEKLFF. Written as DNA, the CDR3 is TGTGCCAGCCAACAGGGACAGGGTAATGAAAAACTGTTTTTT.

V and J are TRBV30 and TRBJ1-2; D is uncertain. There are 14 residues in the CDR3. Germline V gives CDR1 GTSNPN, CDR2 SVGIG (reference sequence). Written as DNA, the CDR3 is TGTGCTAGTGGAGTTTATGGCGTCCGGAATGGCTACACCTTC. Its translation: CASGVYGVRNGYTF.

The V and J genes are TRBV7-9 and TRBJ1-3; D gene uncertain. The germline gives CDR1 SEHNR, CDR2 FQNEAQ (reference sequence). CDR3 size: 13 residues. The V and J ends lost 5 bases and 4 bases respectively, with 9 bases between them. The CDR3, as DNA: TGTGCCAGCAGCAATGCGGGCGGAAACACCATATATTTT. It codes for CASSNAGGNTIYF.

This chain joins TRBV9 and TRBJ1-2; D not certain. The CDR3 consists of 13 residues. The germline gives CDR1 SGDLS, CDR2 YYNGEE. V shed 4 bases and J shed 7 bases, with 14 bases lying between them. CDR3: CASSPRMGGGYTF. For the CDR3, the DNA is TGTGCCAGCAGCCCTCGAATGGGTGGTGGCTACACCTTC.

The J gene is TRBJ2-1, the V gene TRBV7-9; D is perhaps TRBD1 or TRBD2 (6 bases each). Germline lookup yields CDR1 SEHNR and CDR2 FQNEAQ (reference sequence). Trimming removed 5 bases at V and 1 base at J, with 12 bases between. The CDR3 is made up of 15 amino acids. The CDR3 region is CASSVGGGSYNEQFF. The CDR3 DNA sequence: TGTGCCAGCAGCGTCGGAGGGGGGTCCTACAATGAGCAGTTCTTC.

The CDR3 DNA sequence: TGTGCCTGGAGTCCTGTCGGGTACACAGATACGCAGTATTTT. It encodes CAWSPVGYTDTQYF. The genes are TRBV30 and TRBJ2-3; D unresolved. The CDR3 is 14 residues long. V lost 2 bases and J lost 2, with 11 bases in between. Germline V gives CDR1 GTSNPN, CDR2 SVGIG (reference sequence).

The chain links TRBV6-1 to TRBJ1-5; D gene ambiguous. The CDR3 sequence is 16 residues long. Between the trimmed V and J ends, which lost 1 base and 0 bases, there was a span of 10 bases. Germline CDR1 MNHNS, CDR2 SASEGT. CDR3 bases: TGTGCCAGCAGTGAAGTAGTGGGAGATAGCAATCAGCCCCAGCATTTT. Its protein product is CASSEVVGDSNQPQHF.

This clone was detected only once. The rearrangement uses TRBV5-1 and TRBJ1-2; 10 bases fit TRBD1. CDR3 length: 13 residues. Germline V gives CDR1 SGHRS, CDR2 YFSETQ. The V gene end was trimmed by 4 bases and the J gene end by 6 bases; junction bases not matched to a gene: 3. The CDR3 loop reads CASSRDRGNGYTF. DNA of the CDR3: TGCGCCAGCAGCCGGGACAGGGGCAATGGCTACACCTTC.

This clone has just a few counts. The CDR3 bases are TGTGCCAGCAGGCTAACCCGGGACAGTCCCTACGAGCAGTACTTC. Translation gives CASRLTRDSPYEQYF. The chain combines TRBV6-5 with TRBJ2-7; 7 nucleotides agree with TRBD1. Germline V gene sequence: CDR1 MNHEY, CDR2 SVGAGI. CDR3 length equals 15 residues. The trim removed 6 bases at V and 2 bases at J, leaving 10 bases unmatched.

This chain uses TRBV2 with TRBJ2-7, with D perhaps given as TRBD1 or TRBD2 (5 bases each). This CDR3 contains 15 residues. Germline V gene sequence: CDR1 SNHLY, CDR2 FYNNEI. V was cut by 3 bases and J by 3 bases, with 15 bases left in between. CDR3 bases: TGTGCCAGCAGTGAGGTAACGGGACCTCGCTACGAGCAGTACTTC. This sequence encodes CASSEVTGPRYEQYF. Drawing the rest from reference TRBV2 and TRBJ2-7, the complete variable domain is EPEVTQTPSHQVTQMGQEVILRCVPISNHLYFYWYRQILGQKVEFLVSFYNNEISEKSEIFDDQFSVERPDGSNFTLKIRSTKLEDSAMYFCASSEVTGPRYEQYFGPGTRLTVT.